One sample yielded the 11 T cell receptor beta chains listed below, sequenced in a study of liver allograft versus peripheral blood T cells. Study background: Recipients' peripheral blood T cell receptor repertoires were compared with those in transplanted livers.

TCRdb itself ran the reads through MiXCR, one entry per CDR3 protein. The table lists about 9,000 distinct CDR3 sequences, over 12% of them singletons. These receptors were taken from a human patient who had a liver transplant. Some of the T cells might come from the graft donor.

In its sample, this clonotype is medium-sized. The chain is built from TRBV18 and TRBJ1-5; possibly TRBD1 for D (5 bases). The CDR3 consists of 15 residues. Per the germline V gene, CDR1 is KGHSH and CDR2 is LQKENI. Trimming stripped 2 bases from V and 0 bases from J, with 8 bases between. In DNA, the CDR3 is TGTGCCAGCTCACCAGCAGGGTATAGCAATCAGCCCCAGCATTTT. Its translation is CASSPAGYSNQPQHF.

This chain uses TRBV28 with TRBJ1-4; 8 bases fit TRBD1. The V segment lost 1 base and the J segment 5 bases; nucleotides outside the gene matches: 6. Per the germline V gene, CDR1 is MDHEN and CDR2 is SYDVKM. The CDR3 extends over 16 amino acids. The CDR3 DNA is TGTGCCAGCAGTTTATCCTCCGGGACAGGAAATGAAAAACTGTTTTTT. This gives the protein CASSLSSGTGNEKLFF.

This clonotype is categorized as medium-sized. The J gene is TRBJ2-1, the V gene TRBV10-3; possible D gene TRBD2, 7 bases. Trimming stripped 6 bases from V and 10 bases from J, with 19 bases between. The CDR3 has 14 residues. Germline CDR1 and CDR2: ENHRY and SYGVKD. DNA of the CDR3: TGTGCCATCAGCTTAGGGGGGGGTCATTTCGAGCAGTTCTTC. Encoded protein: CAISLGGGHFEQFF.

This clonotype has ten or more counts. The V and J genes are TRBV30 and TRBJ1-5; D is undetermined. Trimming stripped 1 base from V and 0 bases from J, with 10 bases between. CDR1 and CDR2 (germline): GTSNPN, SVGIG (reference sequence). CDR3 length equals 15 residues. CDR3 bases: TGTGCCTGGAGTGGCGAACACTATAGCAATCAGCCCCAGCATTTT. Translating gives CAWSGEHYSNQPQHF.

Sample share makes this clonotype medium-sized. The chain carries TRBV19 and TRBJ1-2, with D unclear. The CDR3 contains 16 residues. Germline-derived CDR1 and CDR2 are LNHDA and SQIVND (reference sequence). V gave up 2 bases and J gave up 3 bases, with 16 bases separating them. Here the CDR3 reads CASSILGAGFDYGYTF. The DNA for the CDR3 is TGTGCCAGTAGTATACTGGGCGCGGGATTTGACTATGGCTACACCTTC.

CDR3 protein: CASSLGQLAGGITDTQYF. CDR3 in DNA: TGTGCCAGCAGCTTGGGGCAGCTAGCGGGGGGGATCACAGATACGCAGTATTTT. The chain has TRBV5-4 and TRBJ2-3, with 12 bases aligning to TRBD2. CDR1 is SGHNT, CDR2 YYREEE, per germline (reference sequence). This CDR3 contains 18 residues. V was pared by 0 bases and J by 2 bases, with 7 bases of the junction left unmatched. The variable domain in full, completed from reference TRBV5-4 and TRBJ2-3, reads ETGVTQSPTHLIKTRGQQVTLRCSSQSGHNTVSWYQQALGQGPQFIFQYYREEENGRGNFPPRFSGLQFPNYSSELNVNALELDDSALYLCASSLGQLAGGITDTQYFGPGTRLTVL.

The chain uses TRBV27 and TRBJ1-1; 9 positions match TRBD1. The CDR3 sequence is 14 residues long. J lost 1 base, V lost 5 bases, and 2 bases had no gene match. Germline V gene sequence: CDR1 MNHEY, CDR2 SMNVEV (reference sequence). CDR3 amino acids: CASSRDRENTEAFF. The CDR3 bases are TGTGCCAGCAGTAGGGACAGGGAGAACACTGAAGCTTTCTTT.

The chain uses TRBV20-1 and TRBJ1-1, with D possibly TRBD1 on 5 matching bases. The V end lost 5 bases, the J end lost 0 bases, and 13 bases lay between the germline ends. Germline-derived CDR1 and CDR2 are DFQATT and SNEGSKA (reference sequence). The CDR3 runs to 14 residues. CDR3 protein: CSAGTDSLNTEAFF. DNA of the CDR3: TGCAGTGCTGGAACCGACAGTTTGAACACTGAAGCTTTCTTT.

This clonotype was observed a few times. The chain uses TRBV20-1 and TRBJ2-3, with 8 bases aligning to TRBD2. V trimming: 0 bases; J trimming: 6 bases; junction bases outside the gene matches: 8. Germline V gene data show CDR1 as DFQATT and CDR2 as SNEGSKA (reference sequence). The CDR3 spans 15 residues. The DNA for the CDR3 is TGCAGTGCTAGAGATCTCAGCGGGAGAAGGGATACGCAGTATTTT. It specifies CSARDLSGRRDTQYF.

This clonotype was picked up many times. The V gene is TRBV19, the J gene TRBJ1-1; 9 bases agree with TRBD1. V was clipped by 5 bases and J by 0 bases; unmatched bases: 10. CDR1 LNHDA and CDR2 SQIVND come from the germline V gene (reference sequence). The CDR3 loop spans 17 amino acids. In DNA, the CDR3 is TGTGCCAGTAGTGCCGACAGGGGGACCCTTATGAACACTGAAGCTTTCTTT. This sequence encodes CASSADRGTLMNTEAFF.

This clonotype is medium-sized within its sample. The chain has TRBV6-1 and TRBJ2-3, with TRBD2 matching 10 bases. With 1 base clipped from V and 8 bases from J, the junction kept 9 bases outside the gene matches. The CDR3 has 16 residues. Germline values: CDR1 MNHNS, CDR2 SASEGT. CDR3 sequence (DNA): TGTGCCAGCAGTGAAGTCCCGACTAGCGGGCTGGGTACGCAGTATTTT. This gives the protein CASSEVPTSGLGTQYF.